The sequence of this TCR beta chain was determined in a study of T cell responses to AZD1222 COVID-19 vaccine. Of note for this clone: What it binds is not known.

Study results and limitations: Vaccine-associated CD4 TCRs ranged over spike, dominating at 160-218 and 743-854. Donors were mostly white British, more females; clonal diversity possibly underestimated.

Profiled with immunoSEQ multiplex PCR; TCRdb holds only in-frame clones, not every one. Of about 76,000 clones listed, 88% are singletons. The CDR3 is 11 amino acids. With 5 bases removed from V and 1 base from J, the gap between germline ends came to 3 bases. CDR1 is SGHVS, CDR2 FQNEAQ, per germline. The chain has TRBV7-8 and TRBJ2-7; no definite D call. The sequenced sample was peripheral blood, obtained on day 0 of AZD1222 vaccination. The clonotype was recovered from an adult in good health. Written as DNA, the CDR3 is TGTGCCAGCAGCCTTTCCTACGAGCAGTACTTC. Encoded protein: CASSLSYEQYF.